A selection of T cell receptor beta chains follows, all from one sample in a study of blood T cell repertoires in COVID-19. Profiling relied on immunoSEQ multiplex PCR, and the TCRdb table lists in-frame clones only, not all of them. This table holds tens of thousands of clones, around 80% found once. Sample: peripheral blood. The origin of the receptors is a human donor in a cohort sampled during active COVID-19. The CDR3 runs from the conserved cysteine through the conserved F or W. D genes are given only for firm matches.

v_gene: TRBV27; j_gene: TRBJ1-2; d_gene: TRBD1; CDR3aa: CASRTGTGGSGYTF
v_gene: TRBV29-1; j_gene: TRBJ2-1; d_gene: TRBD2; CDR3aa: CSVSTSGSIAFF
v_gene: TRBV5-5; j_gene: TRBJ2-2; d_gene: -; CDR3aa: CASSSQAGRNTGELFF
v_gene: TRBV30; j_gene: TRBJ2-1; d_gene: TRBD1; CDR3aa: CALDRGMLDEQFF
v_gene: TRBV7-2; j_gene: TRBJ2-7; d_gene: TRBD2; CDR3aa: CASSPSGRAYEQYF
v_gene: TRBV2; j_gene: TRBJ1-4; d_gene: -; CDR3aa: CASSEAPLAYGTNEKLFF
v_gene: TRBV9; j_gene: TRBJ2-3; d_gene: TRBD1; CDR3aa: CATNQGESYTDTQYF
v_gene: TRBV7-9; j_gene: TRBJ1-4; d_gene: -; CDR3aa: CASSPGRETEKLFF
v_gene: TRBV27; j_gene: TRBJ1-2; d_gene: TRBD1; CDR3aa: CASSLGQGASGYTF
v_gene: TRBV5-1; j_gene: TRBJ2-5; d_gene: TRBD1; CDR3aa: CASSLGRGRETQYF
v_gene: TRBV6-5; j_gene: TRBJ2-7; d_gene: -; CDR3aa: CASSPPDRRRYEQYF
v_gene: TRBV2; j_gene: TRBJ2-5; d_gene: -; CDR3aa: CASRARTGGKETQYF
v_gene: TRBV5-1; j_gene: TRBJ2-2; d_gene: -; CDR3aa: CASSLGQTGELFF
v_gene: TRBV5-1; j_gene: TRBJ2-7; d_gene: TRBD2; CDR3aa: CASSGLAGASGQYF
v_gene: TRBV5-6; j_gene: TRBJ2-5; d_gene: -; CDR3aa: CASSSRRRGYGETQYF
v_gene: TRBV7-2; j_gene: TRBJ1-1; d_gene: -; CDR3aa: CASSFAGLNTEAFF
v_gene: TRBV28; j_gene: TRBJ2-2; d_gene: -; CDR3aa: CASSLQGPGELFF
v_gene: TRBV2; j_gene: TRBJ1-4; d_gene: TRBD1; CDR3aa: CASSADRENEKLFF
v_gene: TRBV29-1; j_gene: TRBJ1-5; d_gene: -; CDR3aa: CSVAQGRSPQHF
v_gene: TRBV29-1; j_gene: TRBJ1-1; d_gene: -; CDR3aa: CSVDPEGVSEAFF
v_gene: TRBV19; j_gene: TRBJ1-1; d_gene: TRBD1; CDR3aa: CASSRGQGGFMNTEAFF
v_gene: TRBV6-2/TRBV6-3; j_gene: TRBJ1-5; d_gene: -; CDR3aa: CASSLGQGFRQPQHF
v_gene: TRBV29-1; j_gene: TRBJ1-1; d_gene: -; CDR3aa: CSVEGQAPGDTEAFF
v_gene: TRBV28; j_gene: TRBJ1-2; d_gene: -; CDR3aa: CASSLSGARGYTF
v_gene: TRBV29-1; j_gene: TRBJ2-1; d_gene: TRBD1; CDR3aa: CSVGQGADNEQFF
v_gene: TRBV6-1; j_gene: TRBJ1-6; d_gene: TRBD1; CDR3aa: CASSEQGAVGSPLHF
v_gene: TRBV4-1; j_gene: TRBJ1-5; d_gene: TRBD1; CDR3aa: CASSPDRVYQPQHF
v_gene: TRBV6-5; j_gene: TRBJ2-2; d_gene: -; CDR3aa: CASSSRWRELFF
v_gene: TRBV7-2; j_gene: TRBJ2-5; d_gene: -; CDR3aa: CASSPPGLQETQYF
v_gene: TRBV10-2; j_gene: TRBJ2-7; d_gene: TRBD1; CDR3aa: CASSESRTGDEQYF
v_gene: TRBV18; j_gene: TRBJ2-5; d_gene: TRBD2; CDR3aa: CASSPPGPSGGETQYF
v_gene: TRBV18; j_gene: TRBJ1-1; d_gene: -; CDR3aa: CASSHEPGLMNTEAFF
v_gene: TRBV2; j_gene: TRBJ2-7; d_gene: -; CDR3aa: CASRVEARGEQYF
v_gene: TRBV7-8; j_gene: TRBJ1-1; d_gene: -; CDR3aa: CASKAGYLNTEAFF
v_gene: TRBV2; j_gene: TRBJ2-1; d_gene: TRBD2; CDR3aa: CASSETSGNYNEQFF
v_gene: TRBV7-9; j_gene: TRBJ2-7; d_gene: TRBD2; CDR3aa: CASSFGLAGGLEQYF
v_gene: TRBV10-3; j_gene: TRBJ1-1; d_gene: -; CDR3aa: CAISATGDTEAFF
v_gene: TRBV18; j_gene: TRBJ2-7; d_gene: -; CDR3aa: CASSQGFEQYF
v_gene: TRBV19; j_gene: TRBJ1-3; d_gene: -; CDR3aa: CASSIFQWASPLSGNTIYF
v_gene: TRBV9; j_gene: TRBJ2-3; d_gene: -; CDR3aa: CASSRGFSSLDTQYF
v_gene: TRBV24-1; j_gene: TRBJ1-5; d_gene: TRBD1; CDR3aa: CATSDSSDRAPFKGNQPQHF
v_gene: TRBV29-1; j_gene: TRBJ2-5; d_gene: -; CDR3aa: CSVEARAHQETQYF
v_gene: TRBV7-8; j_gene: TRBJ2-3; d_gene: -; CDR3aa: CASSLNAGTSTDTQYF
v_gene: TRBV21-1; j_gene: TRBJ2-3; d_gene: -; CDR3aa: CASSKAAHTTDTQYF
v_gene: TRBV11-2; j_gene: TRBJ2-7; d_gene: TRBD2; CDR3aa: CASSPRLAGSYEQYF
v_gene: TRBV30; j_gene: TRBJ2-7; d_gene: -; CDR3aa: CAWSGGWTHSYEQYF
v_gene: TRBV14; j_gene: TRBJ1-5; d_gene: TRBD1; CDR3aa: CASRQIHRGPFDQPQHF
v_gene: TRBV5-6; j_gene: TRBJ2-1; d_gene: -; CDR3aa: CASSQGSWSSVYNEQFF
v_gene: TRBV4-1; j_gene: TRBJ1-5; d_gene: TRBD1; CDR3aa: CASSQTPGQGAINQPQHF
v_gene: TRBV15; j_gene: TRBJ1-5; d_gene: -; CDR3aa: CATSRDQNQPQHF
v_gene: TRBV7-9; j_gene: TRBJ1-1; d_gene: -; CDR3aa: CASSAIRGAQNTEAFF